These 7 T cell receptor beta chains were sequenced from one sample in a study of spatial heterogeneity in lung cancer. Time point given: blood at routine non-recurrence follow-up after resection. TCRdb re-derived calls from the 5' RACE reads in MiXCR, one entry per CDR3 protein. This sample has over 95,000 distinct CDR3 sequences; 11% occur once, and the top ten carry roughly 26%. The sample in question was PBMCs, obtained at follow-up. The receptors originated from a female donor with early-stage non-small cell lung cancer.

This clonotype was observed a few times. The V call is TRBV29-1, the J call TRBJ2-3; 8 bases match TRBD2. The CDR3 covers 16 residues. The germline V gene has CDR1 SQVTM and CDR2 ANQGSEA. Trimming removed 2 bases from V and 5 bases from J; junction bases left unmatched: 12. The CDR3 reads CSVELGSGSGVDTQYF. For the CDR3, the DNA is TGCAGCGTTGAATTGGGAAGCGGGAGTGGTGTAGATACGCAGTATTTT.

V gene TRBV29-1 combines with J gene TRBJ2-1; 10 nucleotides align to TRBD2. Germline loops: CDR1 SQVTM, CDR2 ANQGSEA. Trimming removed 4 bases from V and 2 bases from J; junction bases left unmatched: 2. This CDR3 spans 14 amino acids. The CDR3, as DNA: TGCAGCGTTGGAGCGGGAGGGGCCTACAATGAGCAGTTCTTC. Translation: CSVGAGGAYNEQFF.

This chain links TRBV7-6 with TRBJ2-1, with D possibly TRBD2 on 6 matching bases. This CDR3 is built from 13 residues. Germline V gene sequence: CDR1 SGHVS, CDR2 FNYEAQ. Trimming cost V 5 bases and J 8 bases, with 13 bases left between them. DNA for the CDR3: TGTGCCAGCAGCCGACTAGTTACCGATGAGCAGTTCTTC. It is translated as CASSRLVTDEQFF.

This clonotype was counted at least ten times. The rearrangement joins TRBV11-2 to TRBJ2-2, with 11 bases lining up with TRBD2. Germline loops: CDR1 SGHAT, CDR2 FQNNGV. J was trimmed by 0 bases and V by 3 bases; bases with no gene match: 9. The CDR3 is 19 amino acids. The CDR3 protein is CASSLKLAGGKTNTGELFF. The CDR3 coding sequence is TGTGCCAGCAGCTTGAAGCTAGCGGGAGGCAAGACGAACACCGGGGAGCTGTTTTTT.

This clonotype occurred many times. V gene TRBV7-9 combines with J gene TRBJ1-1, with a tentative D call TRBD1 (5 bases). Between the trimmed V and J ends, which lost 3 bases and 2 bases, there was a span of 13 bases. The CDR3 runs 15 residues. The V gene's germline CDR1 is SEHNR and CDR2 FQNEAQ (reference sequence). This CDR3 reads CASSFMPQGNTEAFF. The DNA of the CDR3 is TGTGCCAGCAGCTTCATGCCTCAGGGAAACACTGAAGCTTTCTTT.

The chain joins TRBV27 to TRBJ2-1, with 7 bases lining up with TRBD2. The CDR3 loop spans 17 amino acids. Germline assignment: CDR1 MNHEY and CDR2 SMNVEV (reference sequence). V shed 1 base and J 0 bases; nucleotides not matched to a gene: 6. CDR3 bases: TGTGCCAGCAGTTTATTCCCCAGCGGGAACTCCTACAATGAGCAGTTCTTC. The encoded protein is CASSLFPSGNSYNEQFF.

This clonotype was counted many times. CDR3 loop: CASGTGLDTQYF. Written as DNA, the CDR3 is TGTGCCAGCGGGACAGGGTTAGATACGCAGTATTTT. V and J are TRBV28 and TRBJ2-3; 9 nucleotides match TRBD1. The V and J ends lost 8 bases and 5 bases, in that order; junction bases with no gene match: 2. Germline values: CDR1 MDHEN, CDR2 SYDVKM. This CDR3 has 12 residues.